This TCR beta chain is from a study of OX40 agonist ivuxolimab in advanced cancers. General study findings and limits: On average, CD8+ T cells had more expanded clones than CD4+.

Sequencing was performed with immunoSEQ multiplex PCR; in TCRdb, only in-frame clones are kept and a portion is missing. The top ten clones hold about 0.46% of a sample with 50,000 to 70,000 clones, more than 85% of them seen once. About this clone itself: Its antigen is still unknown.

CDR3 length equals 14 residues. The germline V gene encodes CDR1 SGHRS and CDR2 YFSETQ. V was clipped by 1 base and J by 5 bases; unmatched bases: 0. The TCR originated in an adult with an advanced solid tumor such as melanoma, head and neck, liver or kidney cancer. The chain uses TRBV5-1 and TRBJ1-6; 7 bases map to TRBD1. Sequencing was performed on CD4+ or CD8+ T cells sorted from blood, taken in a trial of the OX40 agonist ivuxolimab. The CDR3 bases are TGCGCCAGCAGCTTGACAGGGGATAATTCACCCCTCCACTTT. Protein sequence: CASSLTGDNSPLHF.